The rows below give T cell receptor beta chains drawn from one sample of a study of blood T cell repertoires in COVID-19. Profiled with immunoSEQ multiplex PCR; TCRdb holds only in-frame clones, not every one. Of roughly 250,000 clones listed, approximately 85% are singletons. Specimen: peripheral blood. The receptors derive from a woman in her 70s with acute or convalescent COVID-19. The conserved cysteine and the conserved F or W are not part of the CDR3 here. Not every row has a clone size; where given, it reads once, few, many or a size class.

v_call,cdr3_length,clone_size,j_call,cdr3_aa
TRBV7-9,13,-,TRBJ1-1,ASSFPTGLNTEAF
TRBV29-1,10,-,TRBJ1-3,SAGTGENTIY
TRBV19,11,-,TRBJ1-6,ASRDRESSPLH
TRBV7-2,14,-,TRBJ1-5,ASSLALPGSHQPQH
TRBV19,12,-,TRBJ1-1,ASSSDFGREEAF
TRBV6-1,15,-,TRBJ2-7,ASSGRDRDRGSYEQY
TRBV4-1,13,once,TRBJ1-4,ASSQGDRDNEKLF
TRBV7-9,15,-,TRBJ2-5,ASSLARRRTGGETQY
TRBV3-1/TRBV3-2,15,few,TRBJ1-1,ASSQPIYSSTNTEAF
TRBV7-2,13,-,TRBJ1-2,ASRDVRGARDGYT
TRBV25-1,11,-,TRBJ1-5,ASSETGNQPQH
TRBV5-5,11,-,TRBJ1-2,ASSFEDNYGYT
TRBV18,16,few,TRBJ2-7,ASSLLAVSGRSSYEQY
TRBV15,12,few,TRBJ1-1,ATSLSTVNTEAF